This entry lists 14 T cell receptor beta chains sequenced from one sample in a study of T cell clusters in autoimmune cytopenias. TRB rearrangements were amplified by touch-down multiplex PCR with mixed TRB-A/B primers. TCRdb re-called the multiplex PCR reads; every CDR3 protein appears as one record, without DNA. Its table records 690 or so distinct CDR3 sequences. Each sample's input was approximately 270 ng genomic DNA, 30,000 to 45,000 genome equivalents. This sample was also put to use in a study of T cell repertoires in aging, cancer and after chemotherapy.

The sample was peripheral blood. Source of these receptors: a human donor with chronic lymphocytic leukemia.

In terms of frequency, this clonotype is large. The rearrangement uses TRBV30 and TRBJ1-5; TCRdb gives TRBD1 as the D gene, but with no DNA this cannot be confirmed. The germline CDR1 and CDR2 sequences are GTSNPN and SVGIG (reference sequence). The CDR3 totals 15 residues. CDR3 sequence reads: CAWSPPGDSNQPQHF.

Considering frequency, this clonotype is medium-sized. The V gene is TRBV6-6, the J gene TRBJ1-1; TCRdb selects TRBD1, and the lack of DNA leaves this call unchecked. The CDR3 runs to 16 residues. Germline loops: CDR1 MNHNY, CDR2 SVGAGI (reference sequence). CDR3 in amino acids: CASSTLRGTANTEAFF.

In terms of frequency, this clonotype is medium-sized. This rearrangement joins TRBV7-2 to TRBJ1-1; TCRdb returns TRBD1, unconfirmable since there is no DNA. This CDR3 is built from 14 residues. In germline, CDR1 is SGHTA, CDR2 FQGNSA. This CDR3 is CASSRGTVNTEAFF. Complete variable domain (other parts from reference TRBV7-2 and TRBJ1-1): GAGVSQSPSNKVTEKGKDVELRCDPISGHTALYWYRQSLGQGLEFLIYFQGNSAPDKSGLPSDRFSAERTGGSVSTLTIQRTQQEDSAVYLCASSRGTVNTEAFFGQGTRLTVV.

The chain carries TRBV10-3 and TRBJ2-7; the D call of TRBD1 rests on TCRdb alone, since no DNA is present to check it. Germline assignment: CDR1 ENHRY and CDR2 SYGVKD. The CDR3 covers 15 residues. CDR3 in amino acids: CAISEFGTGDYEQYF.

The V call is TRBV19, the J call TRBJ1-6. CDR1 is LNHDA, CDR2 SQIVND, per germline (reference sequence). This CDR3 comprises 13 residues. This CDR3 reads CASSLMDNSPLHF.

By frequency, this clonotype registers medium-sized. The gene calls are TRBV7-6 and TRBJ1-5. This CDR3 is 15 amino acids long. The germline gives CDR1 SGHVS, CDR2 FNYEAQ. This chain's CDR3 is CASSLGTASNQPQHF.

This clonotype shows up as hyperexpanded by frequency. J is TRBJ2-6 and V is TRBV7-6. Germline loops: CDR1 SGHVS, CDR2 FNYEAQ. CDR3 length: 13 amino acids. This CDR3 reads CASSLATANVLTF.

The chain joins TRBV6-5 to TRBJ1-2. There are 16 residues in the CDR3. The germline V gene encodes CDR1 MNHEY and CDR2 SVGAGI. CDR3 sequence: CASSYWVLNSNYGYTF.

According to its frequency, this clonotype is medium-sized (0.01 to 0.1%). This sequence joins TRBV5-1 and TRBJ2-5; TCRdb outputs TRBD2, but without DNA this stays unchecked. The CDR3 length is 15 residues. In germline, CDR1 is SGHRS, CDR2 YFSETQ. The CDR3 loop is CASSGPLAGRETQYF.

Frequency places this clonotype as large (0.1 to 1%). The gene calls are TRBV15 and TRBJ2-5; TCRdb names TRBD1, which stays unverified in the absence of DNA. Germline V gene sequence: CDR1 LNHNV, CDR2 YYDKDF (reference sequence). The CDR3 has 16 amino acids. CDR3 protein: CATSRVGTGVEETQYF.

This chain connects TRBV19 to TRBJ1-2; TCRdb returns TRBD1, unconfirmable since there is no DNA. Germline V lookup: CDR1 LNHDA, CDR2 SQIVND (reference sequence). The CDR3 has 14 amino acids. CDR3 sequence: CASSTPAGDYGYTF.

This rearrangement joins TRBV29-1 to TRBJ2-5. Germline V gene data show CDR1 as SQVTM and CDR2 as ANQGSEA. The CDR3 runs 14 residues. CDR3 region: CSLNTVQNQETQYF.

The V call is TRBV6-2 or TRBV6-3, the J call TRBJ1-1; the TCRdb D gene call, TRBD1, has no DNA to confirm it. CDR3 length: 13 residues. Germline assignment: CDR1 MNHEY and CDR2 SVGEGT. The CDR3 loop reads CASSEVGRVGAFF.

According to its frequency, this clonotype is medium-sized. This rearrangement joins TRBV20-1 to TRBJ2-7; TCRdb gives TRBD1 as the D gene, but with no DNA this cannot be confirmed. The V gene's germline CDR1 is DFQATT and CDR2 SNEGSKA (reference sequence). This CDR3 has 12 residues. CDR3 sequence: CSASGQDYEQYF.